The rows below give T cell receptor beta chains drawn from one sample of a study of beta chain features in type 1 diabetes. Only in-frame clones appear in the TCRdb table, and some are missing; sequencing was by immunoSEQ multiplex PCR. Here the sample spans 250,000 to 350,000 clones, approximately 14% being singletons. The sequencing sample was made of central memory CD4+ T cells from blood. These receptors were collected from a man aged 25-40 years in good health. The CDR3 runs from the conserved cysteine through the conserved F or W. D genes are given only for firm matches. The listing skips clone size in some rows; elsewhere it reads once, few, many or a size class.

j_call	d_call	clone_size	v_call	cdr3_nt	cdr3_aa
TRBJ2-3	-	few	TRBV9	TGTGCCAGCAGCGTAGGAGAGACAACTGTCAGAGATACGCAGTATTTT	CASSVGETTVRDTQYF
TRBJ2-6	-	-	TRBV2	TGTGCCAGCAGTCAATTTGGGGCCAACGTCCTGACTTTC	CASSQFGANVLTF
TRBJ2-3	-	few	TRBV7-2	TGTGCCAGCAGTTTAAATCGGGGGCGCGTCGATACGCAGTATTTT	CASSLNRGRVDTQYF
TRBJ2-2	TRBD2	many	TRBV4-3	TGCGCCAGCAGCCCTCCCGGACTAGCGGGGGGCACCGGGGAGCTGTTTTTT	CASSPPGLAGGTGELFF
TRBJ2-7	TRBD1	many	TRBV5-4	TGTGCCAGCAGCTTCCGGACAGGGGGCGCTTACGACGAGCAGTACTTC	CASSFRTGGAYDEQYF
TRBJ1-2	-	few	TRBV11-3	TGTGCCAGCAGCCCCCAAGGACAGTCTGGCTACACCTTC	CASSPQGQSGYTF
TRBJ2-5	TRBD2	few	TRBV5-1	TGCGCCAGCAGCTTCGGACTAGCGGGAATGGAGGAGACCCAGTACTTC	CASSFGLAGMEETQYF
TRBJ2-5	TRBD1	-	TRBV5-5	TGTGCCAGCAGCTCACTGACAGGGGGAGGAGAGACCCAGTACTTC	CASSSLTGGGETQYF
TRBJ2-3	-	few	TRBV7-2	TGTGCCAGCAGCTCTCGATGGGGGGCAGATACGCAGTATTTT	CASSSRWGADTQYF
TRBJ1-1	-	few	TRBV15	TGTGCCACCAGCAGAGCCCCTACTCCCAATGGGGACACTGAAGCTTTCTTT	CATSRAPTPNGDTEAFF
TRBJ2-3	-	-	TRBV5-1	TGCGCCAGCAGCTTGGAAGCGGAAGGTTTAGGTAATACGCAGTATTTT	CASSLEAEGLGNTQYF
TRBJ1-5	TRBD1	few	TRBV6-6	TGTGCCAGCAGCACAGGGGTGGATCAGCCCCAGCATTTT	CASSTGVDQPQHF